Reported below is one T cell receptor beta chain. Amplified TCR beta CDR3 regions came from RNA transcripts. The primer set for the first-round RT-PCR of the TCR CDR3 was HTBI. TCRdb re-called the multiplex PCR reads with MiXCR, one entry per CDR3 protein. The sample holds 650,000 to 700,000 distinct CDR3 sequences, roughly a sixth seen once. The record originates from a study of T cells in Graves' hyperthyroidism and ophthalmopathy. Trimming cost V 7 bases and J 15 bases; bases outside gene matches: 9. Looked up from germline, CDR1 is SNHLY and CDR2 is FYNNEI. CDR3 length: 11 amino acids. The sequencing input was blood. This rearrangement joins TRBV2 to TRBJ2-1; 7 bases match TRBD2. This receptor was identified in a man aged 50 or older with Graves' hyperthyroidism. This CDR3 is CASIREAGWFF. CDR3 nucleotide sequence: TGTGCCAGCATCCGGGAAGCGGGGTGGTTCTTC.